The entry below gives a single T cell receptor (beta chain) sequence along with its context. Its antigen is undetermined. The protocol was immunoSEQ multiplex PCR, while the TCRdb copy is restricted to in-frame clones and leaves out a portion. The sample has 20,000 to 30,000 clones; roughly two thirds are singletons. The record originates from a study of PD-1 blockade in classical Hodgkin lymphoma. Notes on the study in general: Newly diagnosed patients were said to have less baseline TCR diversity than healthy donors did. CD4+ TCR diversity rose significantly by C4D1, and CD8+ TCR diversity did not. Prior therapy or disease activity may underlie the repertoire differences, whose causes remain undefined.

This CDR3 is built from 15 residues. CDR1 is ENHRY, CDR2 SYGVKD, per germline. With 2 bases removed from V and 2 bases from J, the gap between germline ends came to 10 bases. Every patient had relapsed following autologous stem cell transplantation, and cohorts differed in brentuximab vedotin exposure. Sequencing used peripheral blood mononuclear cells (PBMCs), obtained before the second cycle of nivolumab. This receptor was obtained from a human donor with classical Hodgkin lymphoma. V is TRBV10-3 and J is TRBJ1-5; weak D call: TRBD1 (5 bases). This chain's CDR3 is CAISEITGGNQPQHF. The CDR3 DNA sequence: TGTGCCATCAGTGAGATCACAGGAGGCAATCAGCCCCAGCATTTT.